The T cell receptor (beta chain) described here comes from a study of TIL therapy for anti-PD-1-resistant metastatic lung cancer. Study overall: Tumor harvest preceded PD-1/PD-L1 blockade, followed by nivolumab treatment. Most patients had lung adenocarcinoma.

In regard to this clone: Antigen: not known.

Sample time point: pre-treatment sample, taken before nivolumab and TIL therapy. Study-wide findings and caveats: The baseline peripheral repertoire was partially replaced by infused TIL clonotypes that later decayed. Treatment-naive, never-smoker and oncogene-addicted patients were overrepresented in this highly selected cohort.

Germline CDR1 reads MDHEN; CDR2 reads SYDVKM. The ends lost 6 bases at V and 4 bases at J; junction bases unmatched: 10. This CDR3 comprises 15 residues. The immunoSEQ assay was v3. Generated by immunoSEQ multiplex PCR, the TCRdb table keeps only in-frame clones and is missing some. This table has under 70,000 clones, roughly 87% appearing once. The chain is built from TRBV28 and TRBJ1-2, with TRBD1 identical over 8 bases. This clonotype was obtained from a person aged 30 to 80 with non-small cell lung cancer. Material: blood, obtained at baseline. The CDR3 DNA reads as TGTGCCAGCAGGGTGGACAGGGCGAGGGTCTATGGCTACACCTTC. This sequence encodes CASRVDRARVYGYTF.